This T cell receptor beta chain derives from a study of somatic mutations in cytotoxic T cells in rheumatoid arthritis. Study-wide background: Sorting by flow gave nearly 100% purity for some V beta antibody-stained T-cell populations, including V beta1+ cells sequenced for TCRB.

For this clone: Its antigen remains unidentified.

The table came from immunoSEQ multiplex PCR; TCRdb's copy has only in-frame clones and leaves some out. This repertoire shows tens of thousands of clones, 70% to 85% found once; its top ten account for more than 2.5%. General study points: For rheumatoid arthritis patients, CD8+ clonality increased with age, whereas it did not in healthy controls. Antigenic targets recognized by the expanded CD8+ clones remained undetermined. The largest CD8+ clone made up over 20% of CD8+ cells in about an eighth of the roughly 60 patients.

Sequencing used CD8+ T cells sorted from blood. The TCR was taken from a man aged 40-55 years in good health.

This chain's CDR3 is CASSLGDRVFGGTDTQYF. CDR3 bases: TGTGCCAGCAGTTTAGGGGACAGGGTATTTGGGGGCACAGATACGCAGTATTTT. This chain joins TRBV28 and TRBJ2-3, with TRBD1 matching over 9 bases. From germline, CDR1 is MDHEN and CDR2 SYDVKM. The length of the CDR3 is 18 residues. Trimming at V came to 2 bases and at J to 1 base, leaving 10 bases not matched to a gene.